Shown below are 19 T cell receptor beta chains from a single sample sequenced in a study of T cells in Graves' hyperthyroidism and ophthalmopathy (dated by TCRdb to between 2017 and 2020). The library was prepared using multiplex PCR. Sequencing used an Illumina HiSeq 2000. TCR beta CDR3 regions were amplified from RNA transcripts. For the first round of RT-PCR on the TCR CDR3, the HTBI primer set was used together with the Qiagen OneStep RT-PCR kit. TCRdb passed the public sequencing reads through fastp at Q25 and MiXCR, retaining productive beta sequences. Records with the same CDR3 protein are collapsed into one entry carrying the most frequent genes and DNA. The sample table records roughly 750,000 distinct CDR3 sequences; about 16% of these occur just once. Around 8% of the sample is held by the ten biggest clonotypes. The specimen sequenced was blood. The receptor source for this set is a man between 18 and 35 years old with Graves' hyperthyroidism.

This clonotype showed up many times. The rearrangement joins TRBV20-1 to TRBJ2-7; D might be TRBD1 or TRBD2, each matching 6 bases. The germline V gene encodes CDR1 DFQATT and CDR2 SNEGSKA (reference sequence). The CDR3 length is 14 residues. V dropped 6 bases and J dropped 0 bases, with 15 bases sitting between them. In DNA, the CDR3 is TGCAGTGCGACGGATGGGGGGCTCTCCTACGAGCAGTACTTC. It yields the protein CSATDGGLSYEQYF.

V and J are TRBV7-8 and TRBJ1-5, with TRBD1 matching over 7 bases. With V trimmed by 10 bases and J by 4 bases, 10 bases remained unmatched. This CDR3 region has 14 residues. Germline V lookup: CDR1 SGHVS, CDR2 FQNEAQ. Written as DNA, the CDR3 is TGTGCCACTACGCGGGGACAGAGGAATCAGCCCCAGCATTTT. It specifies CATTRGQRNQPQHF.

This clonotype appeared a single time. A read error may be the cause here, since a much bigger clone is one base away. The J gene is TRBJ2-2, the V gene TRBV10-3, with TRBD1 matching over 8 bases. The V gene end was trimmed by 3 bases and the J gene end by 7 bases; junction bases not matched to a gene: 13. This CDR3 region has 17 residues. CDR1 ENHRY and CDR2 SYGVKD come from the germline V gene. CDR3 in amino acids: CAISDLRTRTGHGELFF. CDR3 nucleotides: TGTGCCATCAGTGACCTTCGGACCCGGACAGGGCACGGGGAGCTGTTTTTT.

This clonotype has just a few counts. V gene TRBV4-1 combines with J gene TRBJ2-7; D is perhaps TRBD1 (6 bases). V lost 2 bases to trimming and J lost 0 bases, with 14 bases between them. The CDR3 is made up of 16 amino acids. CDR1 and CDR2 from the germline V gene are MGHRA and YSYEKL. The chain's CDR3 is CASSQFDTGSSYEQYF. Written as DNA, the CDR3 is TGCGCCAGCAGCCAATTCGACACAGGGAGCTCCTACGAGCAGTACTTC.

This clonotype occurred a few times. The chain is built from TRBV7-3 and TRBJ1-1; D not certain. The germline V gene encodes CDR1 SGHTA and CDR2 FQGTGA. There are 13 residues in the CDR3. V lost 3 bases to trimming and J lost 6 bases, with 11 bases between them. The CDR3 bases are TGTGCCAGCAGCTTGGCCGGCGACCCTGAAGCTTTCTTT. Translation gives CASSLAGDPEAFF.

The count of this clonotype is one. The chain links TRBV20-1 to TRBJ1-1, with 10 bases aligning to TRBD1. CDR3 length equals 15 residues. V was pared by 1 base and J by 1 base, with 3 bases of the junction left unmatched. The germline gives CDR1 DFQATT, CDR2 SNEGSKA (reference sequence). CDR3: CSARGQGAANTEAFF. The CDR3 DNA reads as TGCAGTGCTAGAGGACAGGGGGCCGCGAACACTGAAGCTTTCTTT.

This chain connects TRBV7-9 to TRBJ2-6; either TRBD1 or TRBD2 may fit D (5 bases each). Looked up from germline, CDR1 is SEHNR and CDR2 is FQNEAQ (reference sequence). V lost 5 bases to trimming and J lost 4 bases, with 24 bases between them. This CDR3 contains 19 residues. The CDR3 DNA reads as TGTGCCAGCAGCCCGCCTGGACTCAGGGCGTATACCGGGGCCAACGTCCTGACTTTC. It codes for CASSPPGLRAYTGANVLTF.

This clonotype was detected only a few times. CDR3 in DNA: TGTGCCTGGAGTCCCCTGGACAGGGGTAATTCACCCCTCCACTTT. It encodes CAWSPLDRGNSPLHF. The V call is TRBV30, the J call TRBJ1-6; 9 bases align to TRBD1. CDR1 and CDR2 from the germline V gene are GTSNPN and SVGIG (reference sequence). The CDR3 spans 15 residues. Losses at the gene ends were 2 bases for V and 6 bases for J; bases not matched to a gene: 5. Full variable domain (rest looked up from reference TRBV30 and TRBJ1-6): SQTIHQWPATLVQPVGSPLSLECTVEGTSNPNLYWYRQAAGRGLQLLFYSVGIGQISSEVPQNLSASRPQDRQFILSSKKLLLSDSGFYLCAWSPLDRGNSPLHFGNGTRLTVT.

This clonotype showed up just a few times. This chain uses TRBV10-3 with TRBJ1-2, with D uncertain. This CDR3 has 11 amino acids. The germline V gene encodes CDR1 ENHRY and CDR2 SYGVKD. V shed 2 bases and J shed 8 bases, with 6 bases lying between them. The CDR3 sequence: CAISEPQGYTF. CDR3 bases: TGTGCCATCAGTGAGCCACAGGGCTACACCTTC.

The chain combines TRBV28 with TRBJ1-2, with a possible D match to TRBD1 (5 bases). Germline CDR1 reads MDHEN; CDR2 reads SYDVKM. The CDR3 extends over 18 amino acids. Trimming removed 2 bases at V and 0 bases at J, with 19 bases between. CDR3 in amino acids: CASSLSPSAQGTNYGYTF. The CDR3 DNA sequence: TGTGCCAGCAGTTTAAGTCCTTCGGCGCAGGGAACTAACTATGGCTACACCTTC.

This clonotype was seen at least ten times. The J gene is TRBJ2-1, the V gene TRBV12-3 or TRBV12-4, with 7 bases fitting TRBD1. V lost 6 bases, J lost 3 bases, and 8 bases stayed unmatched. The CDR3 extends over 15 amino acids. CDR3 region: CASSRTGVSYNEQFF. For the CDR3, the DNA is TGTGCCAGCAGCCGTACAGGGGTTAGCTACAATGAGCAGTTCTTC.

V is TRBV29-1 and J is TRBJ1-1; D is possibly TRBD1 (5 bases). CDR3 length: 17 residues. V lost 4 bases, J lost 0 bases, and 21 bases lay in between. The germline gives CDR1 SQVTM, CDR2 ANQGSEA. The CDR3 DNA reads as TGCAGCGTTGGGACCCCACTGCGGGGACCATTGAACACTGAAGCTTTCTTT. Protein sequence: CSVGTPLRGPLNTEAFF.

There are many counts of this clonotype. The chain is built from TRBV18 and TRBJ2-7; D possibly corresponds to TRBD2 (5 bases). CDR1 and CDR2 from the germline V gene are KGHSH and LQKENI. The V and J ends lost 2 bases and 5 bases respectively, with 10 bases between them. The CDR3 loop spans 13 amino acids. In DNA form, the CDR3 reads TGTGCCAGCTCACCATTCGGACTGGACGAGCAGTACTTC. It specifies CASSPFGLDEQYF.

This clonotype has ten or more counts. This chain joins TRBV20-1 and TRBJ1-5; 7 bases match TRBD1. The V segment lost 2 bases and the J segment 5 bases; nucleotides outside the gene matches: 9. Germline CDR1 is DFQATT and CDR2 is SNEGSKA (reference sequence). CDR3 length: 15 amino acids. CDR3 sequence (DNA): TGCAGTGCTAGAATTCCAGGGGGGCAGGATCAGCCCCAGCATTTT. Protein sequence: CSARIPGGQDQPQHF.

The rearrangement links TRBV10-2 to TRBJ1-1; TRBD1 is a possible D gene (6 bases). This CDR3 region has 12 residues. Deletions cut 7 bases from V and 11 bases from J, with 17 bases between. From germline, CDR1 is WSHSY and CDR2 SAAADI. The CDR3 nucleotides read TGCGCCAGCATGGCCTTCGGGGGGCTGGCTTTCTTT. This translates into CASMAFGGLAFF.

In this sample, this clonotype turned up a few times. The J gene is TRBJ2-2, the V gene TRBV6-2 or TRBV6-3; D gene uncertain. The germline CDR1 and CDR2 sequences are MNHEY and SVGEGT. The CDR3 covers 11 residues. With 8 bases removed from V and 4 bases from J, the gap between germline ends came to 5 bases. CDR3 sequence reads: CASQLTGELFF. The CDR3 DNA is TGTGCCAGCCAGCTCACCGGGGAGCTGTTTTTT.

This clonotype was picked up many times. The J gene is TRBJ2-7, the V gene TRBV5-1; D unresolved. Germline CDR1 is SGHRS and CDR2 is YFSETQ. V gave up 4 bases and J gave up 0 bases, with 8 bases separating them. The CDR3 is made up of 13 amino acids. Here the CDR3 reads CASSPENSYEQYF. CDR3 sequence (DNA): TGCGCCAGCAGCCCCGAGAACTCCTACGAGCAGTACTTC. Full variable domain (remainder filled in from reference TRBV5-1 and TRBJ2-7): KAGVTQTPRYLIKTRGQQVTLSCSPISGHRSVSWYQQTPGQGLQFLFEYFSETQRNKGNFPGRFSGRQFSNSRSEMNVSTLELGDSALYLCASSPENSYEQYFGPGTRLTVT.

Concerning this clonotype: The junction shows a germline mismatch at one end, possibly a read error. The rearrangement uses TRBV10-3 and TRBJ2-1, with D perhaps assigned TRBD1 or TRBD2 (5 bases each). Germline CDR1 is ENHRY and CDR2 is SYGVKD. CDR3 length equals 16 residues. CDR3 sequence reads: CASSYTGPHSYNEQFF. The CDR3 coding sequence is TGTGCCAGCAGTTACACGGGACCCCACTCCTACAATGAGCAGTTCTTC.

This clonotype has a handful of counts. The chain has TRBV4-1 and TRBJ2-7, with 9 bases identical to TRBD1. Germline V lookup: CDR1 MGHRA, CDR2 YSYEKL. With V trimmed by 3 bases and J by 8 bases, 2 bases remained unmatched. The CDR3 runs to 12 residues. The chain's CDR3 is CASSHGQGQQYF. Here the CDR3 DNA reads TGCGCCAGCAGCCACGGACAGGGGCAGCAGTACTTC.